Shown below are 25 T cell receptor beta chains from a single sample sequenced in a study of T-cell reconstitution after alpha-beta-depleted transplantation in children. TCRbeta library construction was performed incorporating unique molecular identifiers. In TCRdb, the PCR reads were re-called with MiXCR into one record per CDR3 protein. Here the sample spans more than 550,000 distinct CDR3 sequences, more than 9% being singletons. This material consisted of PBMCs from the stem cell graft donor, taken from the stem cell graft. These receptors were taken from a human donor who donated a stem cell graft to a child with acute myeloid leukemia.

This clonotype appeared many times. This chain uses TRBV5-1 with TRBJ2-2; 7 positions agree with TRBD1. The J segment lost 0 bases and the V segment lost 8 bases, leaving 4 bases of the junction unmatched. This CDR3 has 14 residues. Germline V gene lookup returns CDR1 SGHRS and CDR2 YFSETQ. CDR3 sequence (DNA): TGCGCCAGTAGGACAGGCCCGAACACCGGGGAGCTGTTTTTT. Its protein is CASRTGPNTGELFF. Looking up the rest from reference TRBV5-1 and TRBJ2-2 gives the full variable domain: KAGVTQTPRYLIKTRGQQVTLSCSPISGHRSVSWYQQTPGQGLQFLFEYFSETQRNKGNFPGRFSGRQFSNSRSEMNVSTLELGDSALYLCASRTGPNTGELFFGEGSRLTVL.

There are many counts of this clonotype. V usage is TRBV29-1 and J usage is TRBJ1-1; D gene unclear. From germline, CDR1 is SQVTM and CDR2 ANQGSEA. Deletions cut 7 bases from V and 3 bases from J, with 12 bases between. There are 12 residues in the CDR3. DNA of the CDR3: TGCAGCGACGGTCGAAGCGACACTGAAGCTTTCTTT. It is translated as CSDGRSDTEAFF.

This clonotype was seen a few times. CDR3 amino acids: CASSLRQGVGEQYF. The CDR3 coding sequence is TGCGCCAGCAGCTTGCGGCAGGGAGTGGGTGAGCAGTACTTC. The chain joins TRBV5-1 to TRBJ2-7, with D perhaps assigned TRBD1 or TRBD2 (5 bases each). This CDR3 has 14 amino acids. V lost 1 base and J lost 7, with 15 bases in between. Germline V gene data show CDR1 as SGHRS and CDR2 as YFSETQ.

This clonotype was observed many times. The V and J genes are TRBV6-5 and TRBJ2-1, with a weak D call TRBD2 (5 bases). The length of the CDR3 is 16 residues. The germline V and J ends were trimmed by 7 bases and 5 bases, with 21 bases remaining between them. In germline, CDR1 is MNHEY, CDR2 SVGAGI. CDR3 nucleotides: TGTGCCAGCACCTCAACGGCTGGCCTAGCCCACAATGAGCAGTTCTTC. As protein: CASTSTAGLAHNEQFF.

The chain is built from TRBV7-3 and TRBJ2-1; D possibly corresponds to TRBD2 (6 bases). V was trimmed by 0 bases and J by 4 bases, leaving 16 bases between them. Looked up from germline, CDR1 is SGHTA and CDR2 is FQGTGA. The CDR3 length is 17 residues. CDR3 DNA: TGTGCCAGCAGCTTAACAGTCGCGGGGCTACCATACAATGAGCAGTTCTTC. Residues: CASSLTVAGLPYNEQFF.

The CDR3 DNA follows: TGCAGCGGCCGGACTAGCAATATCGGGGAGCTGTTTTTT. The encoded protein is CSGRTSNIGELFF. The chain joins TRBV29-1 to TRBJ2-2, with TRBD2 matching over 8 bases. The V segment lost 7 bases and the J segment 7 bases; nucleotides outside the gene matches: 8. Germline values: CDR1 SQVTM, CDR2 ANQGSEA. CDR3 length: 13 residues.

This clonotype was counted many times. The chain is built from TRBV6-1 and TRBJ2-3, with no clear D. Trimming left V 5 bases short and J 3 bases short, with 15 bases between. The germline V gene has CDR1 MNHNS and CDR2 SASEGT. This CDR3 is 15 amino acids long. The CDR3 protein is CASSTDPVLTDTQYF. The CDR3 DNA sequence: TGTGCCAGCAGTACGGACCCCGTCCTTACAGATACGCAGTATTTT.

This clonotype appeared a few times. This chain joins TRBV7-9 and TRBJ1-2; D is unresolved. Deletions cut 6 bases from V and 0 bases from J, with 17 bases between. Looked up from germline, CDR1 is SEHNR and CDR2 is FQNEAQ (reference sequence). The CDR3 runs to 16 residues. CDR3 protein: CASSSPEDEANYGYTF. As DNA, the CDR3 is TGTGCCAGCAGTTCCCCCGAGGACGAAGCTAACTATGGCTACACCTTC.

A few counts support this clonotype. CDR3: CACSGGQETQYF. CDR3 DNA: TGTGCCTGTTCAGGGGGACAAGAGACCCAGTACTTC. The chain joins TRBV30 to TRBJ2-5; TRBD1 agrees at 7 bases. The germline gives CDR1 GTSNPN, CDR2 SVGIG (reference sequence). The J segment lost 2 bases and the V segment lost 6 bases, leaving 3 bases of the junction unmatched. The CDR3 is 12 amino acids. The full variable domain, completed using reference TRBV30 and TRBJ2-5, is SQTIHQWPATLVQPVGSPLSLECTVEGTSNPNLYWYRQAAGRGLQLLFYSVGIGQISSEVPQNLSASRPQDRQFILSSKKLLLSDSGFYLCACSGGQETQYFGPGTRLLVL.

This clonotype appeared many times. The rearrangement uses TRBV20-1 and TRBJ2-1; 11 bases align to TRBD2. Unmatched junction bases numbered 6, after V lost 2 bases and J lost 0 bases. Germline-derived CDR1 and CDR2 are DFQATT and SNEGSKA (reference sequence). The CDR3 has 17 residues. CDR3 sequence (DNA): TGCAGTGCTAGACTTAGCGGGAGGGCCCCCTCCTACAATGAGCAGTTCTTC. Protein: CSARLSGRAPSYNEQFF.

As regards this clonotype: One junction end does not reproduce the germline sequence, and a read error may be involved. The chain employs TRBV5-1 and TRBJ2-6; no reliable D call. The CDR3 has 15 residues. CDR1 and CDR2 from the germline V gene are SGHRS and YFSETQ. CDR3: CTSAGLKTGANVLTF. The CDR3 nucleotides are TGCACCAGCGCCGGGCTCAAAACTGGGGCCAACGTCCTGACTTTC.

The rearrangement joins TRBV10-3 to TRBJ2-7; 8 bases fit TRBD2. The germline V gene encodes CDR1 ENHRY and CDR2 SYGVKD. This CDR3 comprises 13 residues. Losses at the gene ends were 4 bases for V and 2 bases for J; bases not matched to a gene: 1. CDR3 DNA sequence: TGTGCCATCAGTGCGGGAGGGACCTACGAGCAGTACTTC. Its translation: CAISAGGTYEQYF.

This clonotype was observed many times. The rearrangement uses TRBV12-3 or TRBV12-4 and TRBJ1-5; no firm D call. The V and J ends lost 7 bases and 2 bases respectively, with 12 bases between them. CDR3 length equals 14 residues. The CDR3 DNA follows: TGTGCCAGCACCATTGACGGTCGCAATCAGCCCCAGCATTTT. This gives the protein CASTIDGRNQPQHF.

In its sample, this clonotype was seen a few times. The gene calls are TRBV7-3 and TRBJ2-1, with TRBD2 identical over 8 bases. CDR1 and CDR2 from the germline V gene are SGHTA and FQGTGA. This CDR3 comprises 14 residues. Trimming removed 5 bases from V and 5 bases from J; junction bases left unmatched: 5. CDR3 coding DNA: TGTGCCAGCAGCCCCACTAGCGGACACAATGAGCAGTTCTTC. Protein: CASSPTSGHNEQFF.

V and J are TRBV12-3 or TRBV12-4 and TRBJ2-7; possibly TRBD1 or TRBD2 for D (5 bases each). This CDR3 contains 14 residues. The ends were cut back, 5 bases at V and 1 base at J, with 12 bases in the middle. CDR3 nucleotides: TGTGCCAGCAGTACCGGGGCCCTGTCCTACGAGCAGTACTTC. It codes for CASSTGALSYEQYF.

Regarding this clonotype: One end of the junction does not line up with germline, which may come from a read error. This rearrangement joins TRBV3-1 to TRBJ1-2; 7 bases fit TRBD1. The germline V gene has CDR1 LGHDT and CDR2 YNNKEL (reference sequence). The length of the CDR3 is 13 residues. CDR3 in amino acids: CASSQGDPGQRTF. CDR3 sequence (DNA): TGTGCCAGCAGCCAGGGGGATCCGGGACAGAGGACTTTC.

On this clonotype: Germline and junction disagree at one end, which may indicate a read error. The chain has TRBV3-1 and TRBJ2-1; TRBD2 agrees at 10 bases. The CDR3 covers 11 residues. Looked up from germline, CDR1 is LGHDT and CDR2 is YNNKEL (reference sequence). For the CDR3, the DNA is TGTGCCAGCAGCTCACCCCTAGCGGGGGTCTTC. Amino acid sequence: CASSSPLAGVF.

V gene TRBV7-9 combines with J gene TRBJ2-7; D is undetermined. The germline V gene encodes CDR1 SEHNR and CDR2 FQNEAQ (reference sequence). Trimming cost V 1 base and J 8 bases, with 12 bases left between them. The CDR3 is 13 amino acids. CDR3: CASSLDSSSKQYF. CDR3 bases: TGTGCCAGCAGCTTAGACTCTTCTTCTAAGCAGTACTTC.

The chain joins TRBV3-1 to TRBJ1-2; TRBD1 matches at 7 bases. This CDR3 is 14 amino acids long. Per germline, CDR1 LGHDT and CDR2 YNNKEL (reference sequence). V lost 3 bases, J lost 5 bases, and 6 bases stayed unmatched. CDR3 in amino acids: CASSHGQVGYGYTF. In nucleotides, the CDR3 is TGTGCCAGCAGCCACGGACAGGTGGGATATGGCTACACCTTC.

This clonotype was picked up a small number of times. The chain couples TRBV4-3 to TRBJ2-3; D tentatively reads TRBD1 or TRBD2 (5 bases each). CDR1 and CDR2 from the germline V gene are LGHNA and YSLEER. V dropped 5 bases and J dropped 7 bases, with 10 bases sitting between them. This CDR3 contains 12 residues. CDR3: CASSMRGYTQYF. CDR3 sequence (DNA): TGCGCCAGCAGCATGAGGGGCTATACGCAGTATTTT.

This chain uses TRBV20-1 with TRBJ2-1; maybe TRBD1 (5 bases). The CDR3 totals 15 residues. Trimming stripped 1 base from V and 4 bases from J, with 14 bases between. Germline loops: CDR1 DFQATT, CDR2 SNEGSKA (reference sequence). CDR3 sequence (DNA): TGCAGTGCTAGAGTTGAGCAAGGGGCTTACAATGAGCAGTTCTTC. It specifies CSARVEQGAYNEQFF.

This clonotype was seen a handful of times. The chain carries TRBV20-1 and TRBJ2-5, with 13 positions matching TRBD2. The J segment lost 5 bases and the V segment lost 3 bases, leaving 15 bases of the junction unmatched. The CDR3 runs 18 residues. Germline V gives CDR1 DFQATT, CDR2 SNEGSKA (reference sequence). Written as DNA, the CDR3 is TGCAGTGCTAGCCACCCACCTCGGACTAGCGGGAGCGGGGAGACCCAGTACTTC. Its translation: CSASHPPRTSGSGETQYF.

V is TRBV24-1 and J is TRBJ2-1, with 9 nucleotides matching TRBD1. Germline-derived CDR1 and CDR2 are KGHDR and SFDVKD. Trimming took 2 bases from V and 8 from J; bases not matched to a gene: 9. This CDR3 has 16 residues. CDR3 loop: CATSDSGQGSMYEQFF. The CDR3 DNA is TGTGCCACCAGTGATTCGGGACAGGGTAGTATGTATGAGCAGTTCTTC.

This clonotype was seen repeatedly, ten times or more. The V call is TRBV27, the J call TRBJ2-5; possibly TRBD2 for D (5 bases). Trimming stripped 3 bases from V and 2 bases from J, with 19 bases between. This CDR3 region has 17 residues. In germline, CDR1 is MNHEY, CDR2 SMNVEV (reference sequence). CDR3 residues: CASSFLRRGREQETQYF. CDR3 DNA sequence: TGTGCCAGCAGTTTTCTCCGTCGAGGGAGAGAACAAGAGACCCAGTACTTC.

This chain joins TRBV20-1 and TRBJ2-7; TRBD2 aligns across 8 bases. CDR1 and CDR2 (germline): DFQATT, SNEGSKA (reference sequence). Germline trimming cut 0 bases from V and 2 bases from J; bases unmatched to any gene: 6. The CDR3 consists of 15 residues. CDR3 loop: CSARDRAGAPYEQYF. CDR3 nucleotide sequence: TGCAGTGCTAGAGATAGAGCGGGGGCTCCCTACGAGCAGTACTTC.